These 26 T cell receptor beta chains were sequenced from one sample in a study of glioma-infiltrating T cells. Amplification of TCR alpha and beta CDR3 regions from RNA used iRepertoire nested multiplex PCR. TCRdb ran MiXCR on the multiplex PCR reads and lists one entry per CDR3 protein. The top ten hold about 19% of the sample, which has about 190,000 distinct CDR3 sequences, 25% to 35% seen once. Sequencing was done on a sample of glioma tissue, nonneoplastic brain tissue, or PBMCs (not recorded which). The receptors shown here come from a human donor with low-grade glioma or glioblastoma, undergoing nonglioma brain surgery, or in good health (not recorded which).

This clonotype was recorded at least ten times. The chain couples TRBV20-1 to TRBJ2-1, with D perhaps matching TRBD1 or TRBD2 (5 bases each). Trimming stripped 1 base from V and 4 bases from J, with 14 bases between. The V gene's germline CDR1 is DFQATT and CDR2 SNEGSKA (reference sequence). The CDR3 is 15 amino acids. The CDR3 protein is CSARVPGTVYNEQFF. The DNA of the CDR3 is TGCAGTGCTAGAGTACCAGGGACGGTTTACAATGAGCAGTTCTTC.

This clonotype was observed a handful of times. The chain joins TRBV19 to TRBJ1-4, with a weak D call TRBD1 (5 bases). V lost 3 bases and J lost 5, with 16 bases in between. CDR3 length equals 16 residues. Germline loops: CDR1 LNHDA, CDR2 SQIVND (reference sequence). The CDR3 DNA follows: TGTGCCAGTAGTATCCCCCGACAGAGCCGGAATGAAAAACTGTTTTTT. Translation gives CASSIPRQSRNEKLFF. Filled out from reference TRBV19 and TRBJ1-4, the complete variable domain reads DGGITQSPKYLFRKEGQNVTLSCEQNLNHDAMYWYRQDPGQGLRLIYYSQIVNDFQKGDIAEGYSVSREKKESFPLTVTSAQKNPTAFYLCASSIPRQSRNEKLFFGSGTQLSVL.

This clonotype was counted only a few times. V is TRBV3-1 and J is TRBJ1-1, with D tentatively TRBD1 (5 bases). Trimming took 0 bases from V and 4 from J, leaving 15 bases between them. The CDR3 runs 16 residues. Germline CDR1 and CDR2: LGHDT and YNNKEL (reference sequence). The CDR3 DNA reads as TGTGCCAGCAGCCAAGATCCAGGGCGGGTAGGCACTGAAGCTTTCTTT. It translates to CASSQDPGRVGTEAFF.

This clonotype was picked up many times. The V gene is TRBV6-2 or TRBV6-3, the J gene TRBJ1-1, with D unclear. In germline, CDR1 is MNHEY, CDR2 SVGEGT. V was pared by 2 bases and J by 4 bases, with 8 bases between. CDR3 length equals 13 residues. Here the CDR3 DNA reads TGTGCCAGCAGTTACAGGGTGCGCACTGAAGCTTTCTTT. The encoded protein is CASSYRVRTEAFF.

This clonotype was seen many times. The chain has TRBV20-1 and TRBJ2-5; D unclear. Trimming removed 4 bases from V and 5 bases from J, with 8 bases in between. This CDR3 contains 11 residues. Germline-derived CDR1 and CDR2 are DFQATT and SNEGSKA (reference sequence). The CDR3 coding sequence is TGCAGTGCTATAGATCTGGAGACCCAGTACTTC. Protein product: CSAIDLETQYF.

This clonotype was detected many times. V usage is TRBV28 and J usage is TRBJ1-2; TRBD1 aligns across 7 bases. CDR3 length: 15 amino acids. CDR1 is MDHEN and CDR2 is SYDVKM in the germline V gene. Trimming cost V 3 bases and J 3 bases; bases outside gene matches: 7. The DNA of the CDR3 is TGTGCCAGCAGTTTCCCGGGACAGCGGTACTATGGCTACACCTTC. This gives the protein CASSFPGQRYYGYTF.

At least ten counts were recorded for this clonotype. The CDR3 nucleotides read TGTGCCAGCAGGTTGTCACAAGAGACCCAGTACTTC. It specifies CASRLSQETQYF. The chain has TRBV7-2 and TRBJ2-5; D remains ambiguous. Germline loops: CDR1 SGHTA, CDR2 FQGNSA. The CDR3 extends over 12 amino acids. V lost 6 bases, J lost 2 bases, and 7 bases lay in between.

Concerning this clonotype: The junction and the germline gene differ at one end; a read error may be behind it. The V gene is TRBV15, the J gene TRBJ2-1, with D uncertain. The germline V gene encodes CDR1 LNHNV and CDR2 YYDKDF (reference sequence). CDR3 length: 13 residues. The CDR3 region has the DNA TGTGCCACCAGCAGAGATAGTCCCAATGAGCTGTTCTTC. It specifies CATSRDSPNELFF.

The chain employs TRBV29-1 and TRBJ2-5; D is undetermined. Trimming left V 3 bases short and J 2 bases short, with 10 bases between. CDR1 and CDR2 (germline): SQVTM, ANQGSEA. The CDR3 extends over 13 amino acids. The CDR3 loop reads CSVDRSGQETQYF. CDR3 in DNA: TGCAGCGTTGATAGGTCCGGGCAAGAGACCCAGTACTTC.

This clonotype has just a few counts. A much larger clonotype is one base distant, so this may be a read error. J is TRBJ2-7 and V is TRBV7-2; no firm D call. V shed 1 base and J shed 0 bases, with 10 bases lying between them. Germline V gene sequence: CDR1 SGHTA, CDR2 FQGNSA. CDR3 length: 15 amino acids. CDR3 DNA sequence: TGTGCCAGCAGCTTAGACTGGTTGAGCTCCTACGAGCAGTACTTC. This sequence encodes CASSLDWLSSYEQYF. Complete variable domain (other parts from reference TRBV7-2 and TRBJ2-7): GAGVSQSPSNKVTEKGKDVELRCDPISGHTALYWYRQSLGQGLEFLIYFQGNSAPDKSGLPSDRFSAERTGGSVSTLTIQRTQQEDSAVYLCASSLDWLSSYEQYFGPGTRLTVT.

Only a few counts were recorded for this clonotype. The chain links TRBV2 to TRBJ2-7, with 10 positions matching TRBD2. The CDR3 totals 14 residues. Germline CDR1 SNHLY, CDR2 FYNNEI. Trimming removed 2 bases from V and 2 bases from J; junction bases left unmatched: 0. This chain's CDR3 is CASSETSGTYEQYF. The CDR3 coding sequence is TGTGCCAGCAGTGAAACTAGCGGGACCTACGAGCAGTACTTC.

The V gene is TRBV12-3 or TRBV12-4, the J gene TRBJ2-1; unclear D gene. The CDR3 is 15 amino acids. Trimming pared 3 bases from V and 0 bases from J, leaving 9 bases between. CDR3: CASSFSAISYNEQFF. CDR3 DNA sequence: TGTGCCAGCAGTTTTTCAGCGATCTCCTACAATGAGCAGTTCTTC.

This chain joins TRBV19 and TRBJ2-7; TRBD2 matches at 7 bases. In germline, CDR1 is LNHDA, CDR2 SQIVND (reference sequence). Losses at the gene ends were 5 bases for V and 1 base for J; bases not matched to a gene: 8. The CDR3 runs to 15 residues. This chain's CDR3 is CASSGRASGSYEQYF. As DNA, the CDR3 is TGTGCCAGTAGTGGGCGGGCTAGCGGATCCTACGAGCAGTACTTC.

CDR3: CASRGASGRFVTDTQYF. As DNA, the CDR3 is TGTGCCAGCCGGGGGGCTAGCGGGAGGTTCGTGACAGATACGCAGTATTTT. The V and J genes are TRBV13 and TRBJ2-3; 11 nucleotides line up with TRBD2. The CDR3 has 17 residues. Germline loops: CDR1 PRHDT, CDR2 FYEKMQ (reference sequence). After removal of 8 bases from V and 3 bases from J, the junction contained 13 bases not matched to a gene.

This clonotype appeared many times. The rearrangement uses TRBV3-1 and TRBJ2-1, with D unclear. V was trimmed by 0 bases and J by 13 bases, leaving 19 bases between them. Germline CDR1 reads LGHDT; CDR2 reads YNNKEL (reference sequence). This CDR3 is built from 15 residues. The CDR3 DNA follows: TGTGCCAGCAGCCAAGATAGGAGTCCCACCAGAGCCCAGTTCTTC. It codes for CASSQDRSPTRAQFF.

The gene calls are TRBV28 and TRBJ2-7; D may be TRBD1 (5 bases). Germline lookup yields CDR1 MDHEN and CDR2 SYDVKM. The CDR3 sequence is 15 residues long. The ends were cut back, 2 bases at V and 5 bases at J, with 16 bases in the middle. CDR3 loop: CASSLGTARVHEQYF. Written as DNA, the CDR3 is TGTGCCAGCAGTTTAGGAACCGCCAGGGTCCACGAGCAGTACTTC.

This clonotype was picked up many times. The genes are TRBV6-1 and TRBJ2-7; D gene uncertain. Trimming pared 5 bases from V and 2 bases from J, leaving 10 bases between. The germline V gene has CDR1 MNHNS and CDR2 SASEGT. The CDR3 consists of 13 residues. The CDR3 nucleotides are TGTGCCAGCAGTTCCGGGTCCACCTACGAGCAGTACTTC. It specifies CASSSGSTYEQYF.

This clonotype was recorded at least ten times. The gene calls are TRBV5-4 and TRBJ2-3; possible D gene TRBD1, 6 bases. The V end was cut by 5 bases, the J end by 2 bases, with 15 bases between. The germline V gene has CDR1 SGHNT and CDR2 YYREEE (reference sequence). The CDR3 extends over 15 amino acids. The CDR3 DNA follows: TGTGCCAGCAGTAAACTAGGGGACACCACAGATACGCAGTATTTT. Protein: CASSKLGDTTDTQYF.

This clonotype was detected many times. J is TRBJ2-7 and V is TRBV20-1; maybe TRBD2 (6 bases). V lost 1 base, J lost 2 bases, and 18 bases lay in between. The CDR3 is 16 amino acids. Germline V gives CDR1 DFQATT, CDR2 SNEGSKA (reference sequence). CDR3 region: CSARGRRGRTPYEQYF. Here the CDR3 DNA reads TGCAGTGCTAGAGGGCGGCGTGGGAGGACCCCCTACGAGCAGTACTTC.

In this sample, this clonotype turned up many times. V and J are TRBV27 and TRBJ2-7; D is possibly TRBD1 (5 bases). The ends were cut back, 6 bases at V and 3 bases at J, with 12 bases in the middle. Germline V gives CDR1 MNHEY, CDR2 SMNVEV (reference sequence). The CDR3 has 13 amino acids. The CDR3 is CASSPAGNYEQYF. The CDR3 DNA follows: TGTGCCAGCAGCCCGGCAGGGAACTACGAGCAGTACTTC.

This rearrangement joins TRBV7-2 to TRBJ1-5; weak D call: TRBD1 (5 bases). The V gene's germline CDR1 is SGHTA and CDR2 FQGNSA. The ends were cut back, 1 base at V and 2 bases at J, with 12 bases in the middle. The CDR3 totals 16 residues. Here the CDR3 DNA reads TGTGCCAGCAGCTTAGGGGGGACGCACGGCAATCAGCCCCAGCATTTT. Its translation is CASSLGGTHGNQPQHF. Filled out from reference TRBV7-2 and TRBJ1-5, the complete variable domain reads GAGVSQSPSNKVTEKGKDVELRCDPISGHTALYWYRQSLGQGLEFLIYFQGNSAPDKSGLPSDRFSAERTGGSVSTLTIQRTQQEDSAVYLCASSLGGTHGNQPQHFGDGTRLSIL.

The CDR3 DNA reads as TGTGCCAGCAGCTTACTAGCGGTGGGCGAGCAGTACTTC. Protein: CASSLLAVGEQYF. The genes are TRBV28 and TRBJ2-7; 8 bases match TRBD2. J lost 6 bases, V lost 6 bases, and 7 bases had no gene match. This CDR3 has 13 amino acids. Germline V CDR1 and CDR2: MDHEN, SYDVKM.

The V and J genes are TRBV19 and TRBJ2-5; 7 bases are a match to TRBD2. Per the germline V gene, CDR1 is LNHDA and CDR2 is SQIVND (reference sequence). This CDR3 spans 16 amino acids. Unmatched junction bases numbered 10, after V lost 4 bases and J lost 2 bases. The CDR3 DNA reads TGTGCCAGTAGTAGAAGTTTAGGACTAGGGCAAGAGACCCAGTACTTC. As protein: CASSRSLGLGQETQYF.

This clonotype was seen many times. V is TRBV7-2 and J is TRBJ2-4; a weak D match, TRBD2 (6 bases). Germline lookup yields CDR1 SGHTA and CDR2 FQGNSA. V dropped 2 bases and J dropped 8 bases, with 13 bases sitting between them. There are 14 residues in the CDR3. The CDR3 region is CASSLKAGRDIQYF. In DNA, the CDR3 is TGTGCCAGCAGCTTAAAGGCCGGGAGAGACATTCAGTACTTC.

This clonotype showed up many times. J is TRBJ2-1 and V is TRBV7-2, with unresolved D. The CDR3 extends over 12 amino acids. Per the germline V gene, CDR1 is SGHTA and CDR2 is FQGNSA. Trimming took 5 bases from V and 9 from J, leaving 11 bases between them. DNA of the CDR3: TGTGCCAGCAGCCCCCCCCCCGCTGAGCAGTTCTTC. Its protein is CASSPPPAEQFF.

This clonotype was seen many times. V usage is TRBV12-3 or TRBV12-4 and J usage is TRBJ2-5; TRBD2 might be the D (6 bases). The germline V and J ends were trimmed by 2 bases and 5 bases, with 15 bases remaining between them. CDR3 length: 15 amino acids. This CDR3 is CASSLSGGQRETQYF. Written as DNA, the CDR3 is TGTGCCAGCAGTTTAAGTGGAGGGCAGAGGGAGACCCAGTACTTC.